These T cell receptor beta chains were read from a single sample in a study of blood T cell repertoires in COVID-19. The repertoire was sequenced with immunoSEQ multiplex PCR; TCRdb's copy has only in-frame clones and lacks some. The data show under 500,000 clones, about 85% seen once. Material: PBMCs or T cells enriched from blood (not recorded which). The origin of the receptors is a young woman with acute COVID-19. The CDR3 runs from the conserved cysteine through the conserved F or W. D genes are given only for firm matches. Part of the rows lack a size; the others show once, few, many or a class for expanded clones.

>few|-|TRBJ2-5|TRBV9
TGTGCCAGCAGCGTAGCGGCTAGCCGACAAGAGACCCAGTACTTC
CASSVAASRQETQYF
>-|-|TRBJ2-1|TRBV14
TGTGCCAGCAGCCCCCCAATACGGTCCTCTGTGAACAATGAGCAGTTCTTC
CASSPPIRSSVNNEQFF
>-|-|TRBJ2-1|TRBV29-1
TGCAGCGTTGATATGACTAGCTACAATGAGCAGTTCTTC
CSVDMTSYNEQFF
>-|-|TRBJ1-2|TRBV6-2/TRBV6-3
TGTGCCAGCAGTACTCCTCGGGGGTTCTATGGCTACACCTTC
CASSTPRGFYGYTF
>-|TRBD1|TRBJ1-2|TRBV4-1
TGCGCCAGCAGCCTCCCGGGACAGGGATATGGCTACACCTTC
CASSLPGQGYGYTF
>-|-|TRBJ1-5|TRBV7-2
TGTGCCAGCAGCTTAGAACAGGTTAACAATCAGCCCCAGCATTTT
CASSLEQVNNQPQHF
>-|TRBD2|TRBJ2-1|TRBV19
TGTGCCAGTAGTATAAGTTGGACTAGCGGGTCTTACTCCTACAATGAGCAGTTCTTC
CASSISWTSGSYSYNEQFF
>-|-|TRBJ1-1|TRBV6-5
TGTGCCAGCAGGCCGAGGAGGAACACTGAAGCTTTCTTT
CASRPRRNTEAFF
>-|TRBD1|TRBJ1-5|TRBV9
TGTGCCAGCGGAGGGACAGCGGATCAGCCCCAGCATTTT
CASGGTADQPQHF
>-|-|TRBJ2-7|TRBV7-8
TGTGCCAGCAGCTCGAGAGTTACCGAGCAGTACTTC
CASSSRVTEQYF
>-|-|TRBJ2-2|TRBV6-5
TGTGCCAGCTTGGACAGCAACACCGGGGAGCTGTTTTTT
CASLDSNTGELFF
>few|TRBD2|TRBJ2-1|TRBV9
TGTGCCAGCAGCGTTGGGGGGGTTGCTTACAATGAGCAGTTCTTC
CASSVGGVAYNEQFF
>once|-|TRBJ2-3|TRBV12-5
TGTGCTAGTGCTTCACAGGTGAGAGATACGCAGTATTTT
CASASQVRDTQYF
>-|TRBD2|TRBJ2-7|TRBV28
TGTGCCAGCAGACTAGCGGGAGCGACATACGAGCAGTACTTC
CASRLAGATYEQYF
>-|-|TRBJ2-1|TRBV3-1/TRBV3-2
TGTGCCAGCAGCCAAGATTTTGCAGGAATGCACAATGAGCAGTTCTTC
CASSQDFAGMHNEQFF
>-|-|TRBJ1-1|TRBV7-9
TGTGCCAGCAGCTTTCCGACAGCGATGAACACTGAAGCTTTCTTT
CASSFPTAMNTEAFF
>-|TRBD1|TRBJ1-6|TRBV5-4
TGTGCCAGCAGCTCGACAGGGAGCTCCTATAATTCACCCCTCCACTTT
CASSSTGSSYNSPLHF
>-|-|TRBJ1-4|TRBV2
TGTGCCAGCAGTGAGACTGGGGGCGGACCTAATGAAAAACTGTTTTTT
CASSETGGGPNEKLFF
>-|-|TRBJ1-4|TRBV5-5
TGTGCCAGCAGCTTGTCGTTGGGGGGAAGAAGGGAAAAACTGTTTTTT
CASSLSLGGRREKLFF
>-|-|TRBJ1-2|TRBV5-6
TGTGCCAGCAGCCCCGGGAGGCGCTTGAAGGGCTACACCTTC
CASSPGRRLKGYTF
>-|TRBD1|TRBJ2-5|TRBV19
TGTGCCAGTAGTGGAGGGGGACAGGGTGAGGAGACCCAGTACTTC
CASSGGGQGEETQYF
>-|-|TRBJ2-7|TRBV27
TGTGCCAGCAGTTTATCTAGCGCGTCCGAGCAGTACTTC
CASSLSSASEQYF
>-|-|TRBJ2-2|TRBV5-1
TGCGCCAGCAGCTCAGCCTTTGGGGGGAGCTCGGCCGGGGAGCTGTTTTTT
CASSSAFGGSSAGELFF
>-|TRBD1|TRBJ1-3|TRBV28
TGTGCCAGCAGTCTGGGACAGCTCTCTGGAAACACCATATATTTT
CASSLGQLSGNTIYF
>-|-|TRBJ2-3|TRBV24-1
TGTGCCACCAGTGATTCCGACAGGTGGGGGACAGATACGCAGTATTTT
CATSDSDRWGTDTQYF
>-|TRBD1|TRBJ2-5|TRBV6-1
TGTGCCAGCAGTGACCCGACAGGGGTCGAGACCCAGTACTTC
CASSDPTGVETQYF
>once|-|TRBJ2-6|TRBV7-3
TGTGCCAGCAGCCTTGGGGCGGGGAGCTCTGGGGCCAACGTCCTGACTTTC
CASSLGAGSSGANVLTF
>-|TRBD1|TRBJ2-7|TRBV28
TGTGCCAGCAGTCCGGACAGGGGCGAGCAGTACTTC
CASSPDRGEQYF
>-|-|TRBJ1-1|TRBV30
TGTGCCTGGAGTTTCGGGGTGGGGGGAGGCAATGCTTTCTTT
CAWSFGVGGGNAFF
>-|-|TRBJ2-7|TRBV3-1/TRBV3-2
TGTGCCAGCAGCCAAGCTAATCAGGGTGGCTACGAGCAGTACTTC
CASSQANQGGYEQYF
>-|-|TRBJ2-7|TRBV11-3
TGTGCCAGCAGTCCCGACAGTTCCTACGAGCAGTACTTC
CASSPDSSYEQYF
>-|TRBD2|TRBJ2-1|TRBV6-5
TGTGCCAGCAGTCCACTAGCGGGAGGGAATGAGCAGTTCTTC
CASSPLAGGNEQFF
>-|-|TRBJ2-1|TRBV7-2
TGTGCCAGCAGCCCCGTGGCAGGGGTGGGCAATGAGCAGTTCTTC
CASSPVAGVGNEQFF